The present T cell receptor (beta chain) was sequenced within a study of neurological immune-mediated disorders (dated by TCRdb to 2018 to 2020). Background on the whole study: Peripheral blood TCR-beta repertoires from patients with HTLV-I-associated myelopathy (HAM/TSP), patients with multiple sclerosis, and healthy controls were compared in the study using UMI-based sequencing. The cohort comprised roughly 65 subjects: some 15 HAM/TSP patients, around 34 multiple sclerosis patients and about 20 healthy controls. The 106 TCR-beta libraries included longitudinal samples, technical triplicates and paired sorted CD4+ and CD8+ T-cell subsets alongside PBMC samples. Study-level results and caveats: No identical CDR3 amino acid sequences were shared among expanded clones across subjects, suggesting private TCR-beta repertoires in all groups. TCR clonal expansion was highest in HAM/TSP patients and lowest in MS patients, with MS patients falling below even healthy controls.

Per the germline V gene (reference sequence), DFQATT is the CDR1 and SNEGSKA is the CDR2. The cysteine opens and the phenylalanine closes a CDR3 of 16 amino acids. Of all the DNA, just the CDR3 is kept, 48 bases in frame from base 1. A distance of 15 bases separates the germline ends of V and J, which lose 2 bases and 1 base respectively. Blood bank volunteers in Maryland, USA served as the healthy controls. For the unsorted PBMC libraries, 2 million PBMCs were stored in RNAlater at -80 degrees C until RNA extraction and were used to generate the libraries. Peripheral blood underwent Ficoll-Hypaque density gradient centrifugation to isolate PBMCs, which were then cryopreserved in liquid nitrogen. cDNA was synthesized by template-switch 5'RACE using a primer carrying a 10-nucleotide random unique molecular identifier by which each TCR transcript was tagged. Over 180 million TCR-beta sequences, covering 15-18 subjects, were produced in each sequencing run. The RNeasy kit was used for extraction of total RNA. The KAPA Real-time Library Amplification kit was used to amplify TCR-beta VDJ regions with primers targeting the TCR constant region and the 5'RACE anchor. Sample indexes and Illumina adaptors were added in a first PCR, and a second PCR then increased library yield. After purification with Ampure beads, the TCR product of roughly 650 bp was size-selected on a 2% E-gel SizeSelection system. Library quality was checked on a Bioanalyzer, concentration was measured with Qubit, and libraries were quantified with the Kapa Library Quantification kit before pooling. An Illumina HiSeq 2500 sequenced the libraries paired-end 2 x 150 bp. To increase sequence diversity, roughly 24-32% phiX was spiked into each library pool. The authors' analysis ran thus. Quality-filtered reads were processed with the UMI-based MiGEC pipeline, and over 85% of raw TCR sequences were removed by the MiGEC pipeline during error correction. IMGT germline references were used for alignment of VDJ genes, and clonotypes were defined by a unique CDR3 amino acid sequence together with V-J genes. Clonal expansion, Shannon diversity, and CDR3 relatedness (CalcPairwiseDistances, ClusterSamples) were evaluated with VDJtools, and phylogenetic trees were built with CLCbio workbench. A clone was classed as expanded if it had 8 or more unique UMIs, a cutoff based on coefficient-of-variation modelling across technical triplicates. TCRdb passed the public sequencing reads through fastp at Q25 and MiXCR, retaining productive beta sequences. All rows with the same CDR3 protein become a single entry with the most common DNA and genes. The V and J calls were not made by the authors but by TCRdb's processing. For this sample the table gives approximately 31,000 distinct CDR3 sequences, of which about 4.8% were detected only once. The ten most abundant clones make up 20% to 25% of the sample.

In its sample, this clonotype was seen many times. There is no known antigen for this receptor. No clone much larger than this one lies a single base away; base qualities are absent. The rearrangement combines TRBV20-1 with TRBJ2-1; a weak D assignment points to TRBD2 (5 bases agree). Sequencing input: PBMCs. This TCR derives from a young man in good health. The DNA sequence is as follows: TGCAGTGCTAGACCCCAGGACTCGCCGTCCTACAATGAGCAGTTCTTC. It codes for CSARPQDSPSYNEQFF.